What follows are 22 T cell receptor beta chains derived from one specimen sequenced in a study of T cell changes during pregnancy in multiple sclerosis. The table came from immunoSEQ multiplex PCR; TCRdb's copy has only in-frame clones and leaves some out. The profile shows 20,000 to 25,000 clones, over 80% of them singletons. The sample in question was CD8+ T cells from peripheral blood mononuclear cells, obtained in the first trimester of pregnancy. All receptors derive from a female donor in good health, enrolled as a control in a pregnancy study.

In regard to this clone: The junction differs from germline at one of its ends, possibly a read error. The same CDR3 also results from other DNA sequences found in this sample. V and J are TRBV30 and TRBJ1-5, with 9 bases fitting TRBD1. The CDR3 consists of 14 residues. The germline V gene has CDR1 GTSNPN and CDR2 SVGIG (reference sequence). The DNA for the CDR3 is TGTGCCTGGAGTCCGGGACAGGGCAACCAGCCCCAGCATTTT. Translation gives CAWSPGQGNQPQHF.

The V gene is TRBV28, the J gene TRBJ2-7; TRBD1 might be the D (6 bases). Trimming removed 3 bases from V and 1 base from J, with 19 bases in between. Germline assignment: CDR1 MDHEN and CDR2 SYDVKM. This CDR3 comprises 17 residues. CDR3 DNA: TGTGCCAGCAGTTTGATTGGGTATCGACAGGCATCCTACGAGCAGTACTTC. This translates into CASSLIGYRQASYEQYF.

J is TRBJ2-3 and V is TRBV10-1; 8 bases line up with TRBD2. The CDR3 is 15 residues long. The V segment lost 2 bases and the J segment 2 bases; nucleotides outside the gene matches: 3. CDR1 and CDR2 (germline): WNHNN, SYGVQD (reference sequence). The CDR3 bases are TGCGCCAGCAGTGAGAGAGCGGGAGTCACAGATACGCAGTATTTT. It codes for CASSERAGVTDTQYF.

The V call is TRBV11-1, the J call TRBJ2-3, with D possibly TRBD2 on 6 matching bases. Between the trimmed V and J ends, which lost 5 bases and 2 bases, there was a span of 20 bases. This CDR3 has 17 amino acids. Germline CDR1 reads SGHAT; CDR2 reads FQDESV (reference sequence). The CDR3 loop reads CASSKKVDYLLTDTQYF. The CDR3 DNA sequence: TGTGCCAGCAGCAAAAAAGTGGACTACCTACTCACAGATACGCAGTATTTT.

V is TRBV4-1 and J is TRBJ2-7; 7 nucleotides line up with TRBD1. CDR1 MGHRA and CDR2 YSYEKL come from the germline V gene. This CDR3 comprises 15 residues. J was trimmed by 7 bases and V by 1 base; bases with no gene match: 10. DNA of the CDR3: TGCGCCAGCAGCCAAGTTGAAGGGGGCAAAAGGGAGCAGTACTTC. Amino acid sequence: CASSQVEGGKREQYF.

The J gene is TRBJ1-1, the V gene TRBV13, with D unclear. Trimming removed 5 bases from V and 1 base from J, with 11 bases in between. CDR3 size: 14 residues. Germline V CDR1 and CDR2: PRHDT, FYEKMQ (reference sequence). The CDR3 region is CASSPGRANTEAFF. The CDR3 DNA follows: TGTGCCAGCAGCCCTGGGAGGGCGAACACTGAAGCTTTCTTT.

For the CDR3, the DNA is TGTGCCAGTAGTACGCTCAGTCTCAATGAGCAGTTCTTC. This sequence encodes CASSTLSLNEQFF. The genes are TRBV19 and TRBJ2-1; no reliable D call. The CDR3 contains 13 residues. Germline V gene data show CDR1 as LNHDA and CDR2 as SQIVND (reference sequence). Trimming cost V 4 bases and J 6 bases, with 10 bases left between them.

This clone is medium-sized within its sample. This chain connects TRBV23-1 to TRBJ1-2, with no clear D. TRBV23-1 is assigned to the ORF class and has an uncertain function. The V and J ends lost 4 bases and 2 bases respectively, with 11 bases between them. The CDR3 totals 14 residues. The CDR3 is CASSPPGGNYGYTF. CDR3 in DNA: TGCGCCAGCAGTCCTCCGGGAGGGAACTATGGCTACACCTTC.

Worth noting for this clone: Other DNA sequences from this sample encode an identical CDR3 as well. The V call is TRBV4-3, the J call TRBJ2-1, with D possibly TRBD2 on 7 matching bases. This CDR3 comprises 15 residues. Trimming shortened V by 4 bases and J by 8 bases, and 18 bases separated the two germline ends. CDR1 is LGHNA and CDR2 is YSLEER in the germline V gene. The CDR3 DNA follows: TGCGCCAGCAGCCTACGTCGGGGGGCCAAAGATGAGCAGTTCTTC. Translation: CASSLRRGAKDEQFF.

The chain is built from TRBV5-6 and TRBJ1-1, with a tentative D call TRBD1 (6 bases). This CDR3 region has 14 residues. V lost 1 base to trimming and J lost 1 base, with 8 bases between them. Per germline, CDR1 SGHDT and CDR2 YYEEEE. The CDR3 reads CASSLYRANTEAFF. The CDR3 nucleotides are TGTGCCAGCAGCTTGTACAGGGCGAACACTGAAGCTTTCTTT.

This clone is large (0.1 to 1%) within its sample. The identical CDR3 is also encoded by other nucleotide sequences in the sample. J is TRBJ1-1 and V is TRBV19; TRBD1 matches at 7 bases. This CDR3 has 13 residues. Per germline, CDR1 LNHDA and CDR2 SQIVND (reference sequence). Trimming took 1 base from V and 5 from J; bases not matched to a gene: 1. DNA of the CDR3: TGTGCCAGTAGTATAGCACAGGGGACTGAAGCTTTCTTT. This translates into CASSIAQGTEAFF.

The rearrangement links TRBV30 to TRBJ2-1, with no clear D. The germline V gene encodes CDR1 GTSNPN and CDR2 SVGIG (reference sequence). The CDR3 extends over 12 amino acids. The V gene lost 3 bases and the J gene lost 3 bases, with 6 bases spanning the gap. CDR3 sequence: CAWRVSYNEQFF. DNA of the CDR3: TGTGCCTGGAGGGTCAGCTACAATGAGCAGTTCTTC.

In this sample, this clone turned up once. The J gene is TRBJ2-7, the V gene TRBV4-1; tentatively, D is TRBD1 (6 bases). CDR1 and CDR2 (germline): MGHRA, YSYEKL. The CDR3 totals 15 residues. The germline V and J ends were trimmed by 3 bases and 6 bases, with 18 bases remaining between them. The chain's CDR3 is CASSQNQGLIGEQYF. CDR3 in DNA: TGCGCCAGCAGCCAGAACCAGGGGTTGATTGGCGAGCAGTACTTC.

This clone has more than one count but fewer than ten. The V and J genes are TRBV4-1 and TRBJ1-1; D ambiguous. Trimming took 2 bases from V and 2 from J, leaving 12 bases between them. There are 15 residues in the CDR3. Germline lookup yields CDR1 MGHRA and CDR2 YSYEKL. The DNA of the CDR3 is TGCGCCAGCAGCCAACAAACATCAGGAAACACTGAAGCTTTCTTT. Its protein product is CASSQQTSGNTEAFF.

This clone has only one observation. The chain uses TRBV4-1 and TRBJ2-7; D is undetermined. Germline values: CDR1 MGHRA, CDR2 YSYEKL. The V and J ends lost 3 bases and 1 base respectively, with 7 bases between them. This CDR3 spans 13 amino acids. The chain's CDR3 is CASSHKESYEQYF. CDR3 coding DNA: TGCGCCAGCAGCCACAAGGAGTCCTACGAGCAGTACTTC.

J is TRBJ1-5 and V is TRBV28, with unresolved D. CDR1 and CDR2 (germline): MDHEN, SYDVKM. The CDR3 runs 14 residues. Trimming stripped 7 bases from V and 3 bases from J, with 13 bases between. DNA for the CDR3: TGTGCCAGCAACTTCGGGGTTTCCAATCAGCCCCAGCATTTT. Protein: CASNFGVSNQPQHF.

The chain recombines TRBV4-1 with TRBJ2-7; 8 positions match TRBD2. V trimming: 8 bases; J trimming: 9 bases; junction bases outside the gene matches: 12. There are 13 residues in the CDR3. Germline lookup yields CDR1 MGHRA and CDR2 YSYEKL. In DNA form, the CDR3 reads TGCGCCAGCGGACCCGGACTAGCAAGGGTGCAGTACTTC. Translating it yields CASGPGLARVQYF.

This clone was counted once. The CDR3 DNA reads TGTGCCAGCAGCTTGGCCGCCTGGCGGAAGCCTGGGTTGGAGCAGTACTTC. This sequence encodes CASSLAAWRKPGLEQYF. This chain joins TRBV5-6 and TRBJ2-7; D not certain. V gave up 0 bases and J gave up 7 bases, with 23 bases separating them. The germline CDR1 and CDR2 sequences are SGHDT and YYEEEE. The CDR3 totals 17 residues. The whole variable domain, remainder taken from reference TRBV5-6 and TRBJ2-7, is DAGVTQSPTHLIKTRGQQVTLRCSPKSGHDTVSWYQQALGQGPQFIFQYYEEEERQRGNFPDRFSGHQFPNYSSELNVNALLLGDSALYLCASSLAAWRKPGLEQYFGPGTRLTVT.

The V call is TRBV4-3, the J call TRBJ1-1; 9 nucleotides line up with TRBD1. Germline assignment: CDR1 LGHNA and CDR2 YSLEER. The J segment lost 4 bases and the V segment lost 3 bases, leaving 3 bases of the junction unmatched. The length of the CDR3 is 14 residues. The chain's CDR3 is CASSQGTGPTEAFF. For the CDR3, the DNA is TGCGCCAGCAGCCAGGGGACAGGGCCCACTGAAGCTTTCTTT.

In DNA form, the CDR3 reads TGTGCCAGCAGCTTAAGGGACAGGGCGGATCAGCCCCAGCATTTT. Its protein is CASSLRDRADQPQHF. This chain uses TRBV5-4 with TRBJ1-5, with 9 bases fitting TRBD1. The CDR3 totals 15 residues. V was clipped by 2 bases and J by 5 bases; unmatched bases: 5. CDR1 is SGHNT, CDR2 YYREEE, per germline (reference sequence).

The CDR3 spells CASSVASPSQANTGELFF. As DNA, the CDR3 is TGTGCCAGCAGCGTAGCTAGTCCCTCCCAAGCGAACACCGGGGAGCTGTTTTTT. The gene calls are TRBV9 and TRBJ2-2; D not certain. Germline V gives CDR1 SGDLS, CDR2 YYNGEE. This CDR3 has 18 residues. V lost 0 bases, J lost 0 bases, and 15 bases lay in between.

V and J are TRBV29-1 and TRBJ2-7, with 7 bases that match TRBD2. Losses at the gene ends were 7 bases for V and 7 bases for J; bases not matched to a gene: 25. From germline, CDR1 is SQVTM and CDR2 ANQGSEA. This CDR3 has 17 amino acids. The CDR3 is CSALFVDGRGTRREQYF. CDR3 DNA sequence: TGCAGCGCCCTGTTTGTGGATGGGCGGGGGACGAGAAGGGAGCAGTACTTC.